Below are 20 T cell receptor beta chains sequenced from a single sample in a study of OX40 agonist ivuxolimab in advanced cancers. Profiled with immunoSEQ multiplex PCR; TCRdb holds only in-frame clones, not every one. In the table there are tens of thousands of clones, more than 65% of which are singletons. The source material was CD4+ or CD8+ T cells sorted from blood, sampled in a trial of the OX40 agonist ivuxolimab. The receptors were gathered from an adult with an advanced solid tumor such as melanoma, head and neck, liver or kidney cancer.

The rearrangement uses TRBV27 and TRBJ2-2; D is uncertain. There are 14 residues in the CDR3. The V end lost 3 bases, the J end lost 0 bases, and 5 bases lay between the germline ends. Germline V gene lookup returns CDR1 MNHEY and CDR2 SMNVEV (reference sequence). The CDR3 protein is CASSFGPNTGELFF. CDR3 bases: TGTGCCAGCAGTTTTGGTCCGAACACCGGGGAGCTGTTTTTT.

V gene TRBV4-2 combines with J gene TRBJ2-5; the D gene is possibly TRBD2 (7 bases). Germline V gene lookup returns CDR1 LGHNA and CDR2 YNFKEQ. The CDR3 has 16 residues. V was pared by 1 base and J by 1 base, with 13 bases between. The CDR3 loop reads CASSQVEGGVQETQYF. CDR3 DNA: TGTGCCAGCAGCCAAGTAGAGGGGGGGGTCCAAGAGACCCAGTACTTC.

The V and J genes are TRBV11-3 and TRBJ1-3; D unresolved. The V gene lost 7 bases and the J gene lost 0 bases, with 16 bases spanning the gap. The CDR3 runs to 16 residues. Germline V CDR1 and CDR2: SGHNT, YENEEA. The CDR3 nucleotides are TGTGCCAGCACCGGATCTCCGGGGAGCTCTGGAAACACCATATATTTT. It specifies CASTGSPGSSGNTIYF.

The V and J genes are TRBV6-5 and TRBJ1-5; no clear D gene. Germline V CDR1 and CDR2: MNHEY, SVGAGI. V dropped 4 bases and J dropped 4 bases, with 8 bases sitting between them. This CDR3 is 13 amino acids long. The CDR3 loop reads CASSSRHNQPQHF. In DNA, the CDR3 is TGTGCCAGCAGTTCCCGCCATAATCAGCCCCAGCATTTT.

This chain uses TRBV15 with TRBJ1-2; D unclear. CDR1 is LNHNV, CDR2 YYDKDF, per germline (reference sequence). Deletions cut 0 bases from V and 3 bases from J, with 8 bases between. This CDR3 has 14 residues. The CDR3 region is CATSRDMTYYGYTF. CDR3 coding DNA: TGTGCCACCAGCAGAGATATGACTTACTATGGCTACACCTTC.

Worth noting for this clone: Other DNA sequences in this specimen translate into the identical CDR3. The chain couples TRBV9 to TRBJ1-2, with 9 bases identical to TRBD1. This CDR3 has 14 amino acids. V was pared by 5 bases and J by 3 bases, with 5 bases of the junction left unmatched. Germline CDR1 and CDR2: SGDLS and YYNGEE. CDR3 protein: CASSFTGGDYGYTF. The CDR3 DNA follows: TGTGCCAGCAGTTTTACAGGGGGCGACTATGGCTACACCTTC.

This clone has more than one count but fewer than ten. CDR3 sequence (DNA): TGTGCCAGCAGCTTAGGAGGGGGGAATTCACCCCTCCACTTT. It yields the protein CASSLGGGNSPLHF. V usage is TRBV7-6 and J usage is TRBJ1-6; a weak D match, TRBD1 (6 bases). Per germline, CDR1 SGHVS and CDR2 FNYEAQ. Trimming took off 1 base at V and 7 bases at J, with 8 bases between the two ends. The CDR3 runs 14 residues. The variable domain in full, completed from reference TRBV7-6 and TRBJ1-6, reads GAGVSQSPRYKVTKRGQDVALRCDPISGHVSLYWYRQALGQGPEFLTYFNYEAQQDKSGLPNDRFSAERPEGSISTLTIQRTEQRDSAMYRCASSLGGGNSPLHFGNGTRLTVT.

The count of this clone is one. The chain employs TRBV30 and TRBJ1-6; D gene ambiguous. Germline CDR1 and CDR2: GTSNPN and SVGIG (reference sequence). This CDR3 spans 12 amino acids. V lost 0 bases and J lost 9, with 6 bases in between. CDR3 amino acids: CAWSVSASPLHF. DNA for the CDR3: TGTGCCTGGAGTGTTTCTGCTTCACCCCTCCACTTT.

J is TRBJ2-1 and V is TRBV4-1; 8 bases are shared with TRBD2. CDR3 size: 16 residues. Germline V gene lookup returns CDR1 MGHRA and CDR2 YSYEKL. Trimming cost V 4 bases and J 0 bases; bases outside gene matches: 5. Written as DNA, the CDR3 is TGCGCCAGCAGCCTTAAGCGGGGGAACTCCTACAATGAGCAGTTCTTC. It is translated as CASSLKRGNSYNEQFF.

J is TRBJ2-7 and V is TRBV30; D unclear. CDR1 and CDR2 from the germline V gene are GTSNPN and SVGIG (reference sequence). V was trimmed by 4 bases and J by 5 bases, leaving 12 bases between them. The CDR3 is made up of 12 amino acids. Here the CDR3 DNA reads TGTGCCTGGAATAGGTATGCGGACGAGCAGTACTTC. Its translation: CAWNRYADEQYF.

The rearrangement joins TRBV7-4 to TRBJ1-2; D is ambiguous. Trimming stripped 5 bases from V and 2 bases from J, with 15 bases between. The CDR3 contains 15 residues. Per the germline V gene, CDR1 is SGHVT and CDR2 is SQSDAQ. Written as DNA, the CDR3 is TGTGCCAGCAGCCCAGAACCGTATAACAACTATGGCTACACCTTC. Amino acids: CASSPEPYNNYGYTF. The full variable domain, its missing parts supplied by reference TRBV7-4 and TRBJ1-2, is GAGVSQSPRYKVAKRGRDVALRCDSISGHVTLYWYRQTLGQGSEVLTYSQSDAQRDKSGRPSGRFSAERPERSVSTLKIQRTEQGDSAVYLCASSPEPYNNYGYTFGSGTRLTVV.

The V call is TRBV6-4, the J call TRBJ2-2; D is uncertain. The V gene lost 2 bases and the J gene lost 4 bases, with 5 bases spanning the gap. This CDR3 has 13 residues. CDR1 is MRHNA and CDR2 is SNTAGT in the germline V gene. The CDR3 DNA follows: TGTGCCAGCAGTGACCGGAGCACCGGGGAGCTGTTTTTT. This codes for CASSDRSTGELFF.

In its sample, this clone was seen once. The chain is built from TRBV15 and TRBJ2-3; D not resolved. Germline-derived CDR1 and CDR2 are LNHNV and YYDKDF (reference sequence). Trimming took off 1 base at V and 3 bases at J, with 14 bases between the two ends. This CDR3 comprises 16 residues. Here the CDR3 reads CATSRGGRVVTDTQYF. The CDR3 bases are TGTGCCACCAGCAGAGGCGGCAGAGTGGTGACAGATACGCAGTATTTT.

The rearrangement joins TRBV4-2 to TRBJ2-5; TRBD2 is a possible D gene (7 bases). With 0 bases removed from V and 4 bases from J, the gap between germline ends came to 21 bases. The CDR3 consists of 18 residues. Germline V gene lookup returns CDR1 LGHNA and CDR2 YNFKEQ. For the CDR3, the DNA is TGTGCCAGCAGCCAAGAGTTCGTAGGGGGGGCCGTAGGAGAGACCCAGTACTTC. Translation: CASSQEFVGGAVGETQYF.

The chain is built from TRBV2 and TRBJ2-5; D is uncertain. The CDR3 extends over 17 amino acids. The V end lost 4 bases, the J end lost 0 bases, and 18 bases lay between the germline ends. CDR1 and CDR2 (germline): SNHLY, FYNNEI. The CDR3 spells CASSVGTAFPHQETQYF. The CDR3 DNA follows: TGTGCCAGCAGTGTTGGAACGGCCTTCCCCCACCAAGAGACCCAGTACTTC.

This chain uses TRBV9 with TRBJ2-3, with 7 bases fitting TRBD1. Germline V gene sequence: CDR1 SGDLS, CDR2 YYNGEE. V was pared by 3 bases and J by 8 bases, with 9 bases of the junction left unmatched. The CDR3 is made up of 14 amino acids. CDR3 residues: CASSGDQDRLTQYF. The CDR3 coding sequence is TGTGCCAGCAGCGGCGACCAGGACAGGCTTACGCAGTATTTT.

V is TRBV19 and J is TRBJ2-7, with 10 bases lining up with TRBD1. The CDR3 covers 13 residues. Germline assignment: CDR1 LNHDA and CDR2 SQIVND (reference sequence). Unmatched junction bases numbered 6, after V lost 7 bases and J lost 6 bases. For the CDR3, the DNA is TGTGCCAGTACACCGGGACAGGGGAGCGAGCAGTACTTC. Protein product: CASTPGQGSEQYF.

CDR3 sequence: CASSLDGTGGLYGYTF. The CDR3 bases are TGTGCCAGCAGCCTAGACGGGACAGGGGGGCTCTATGGCTACACCTTC. This chain links TRBV27 with TRBJ1-2; 11 bases line up with TRBD1. Germline trimming cut 6 bases from V and 4 bases from J; bases unmatched to any gene: 10. This CDR3 spans 16 amino acids. Germline V gene lookup returns CDR1 MNHEY and CDR2 SMNVEV (reference sequence).

The V gene is TRBV5-4, the J gene TRBJ2-7, with a weak D call TRBD1 (5 bases). This CDR3 spans 13 amino acids. Germline V gene lookup returns CDR1 SGHNT and CDR2 YYREEE (reference sequence). Trimming removed 0 bases at V and 5 bases at J, with 9 bases between. The CDR3 DNA follows: TGTGCCAGCAGCTTGGCCATCAGGGACGAGCAGTACTTC. It is translated as CASSLAIRDEQYF.

The chain uses TRBV4-3 and TRBJ2-2, with D perhaps TRBD1 (5 bases). The CDR3 is 13 amino acids. Looked up from germline, CDR1 is LGHNA and CDR2 is YSLEER. Trimming took off 1 base at V and 6 bases at J, with 6 bases between the two ends. CDR3 residues: CASSQVGAGELFF. CDR3 in DNA: TGCGCCAGCAGCCAAGTAGGGGCCGGGGAGCTGTTTTTT.